This TCR beta chain appears in the sequencing data of a study of T cells after posttransplantation cyclophosphamide. This clone appeared a single time. V dropped 6 bases and J dropped 8; count of bases not matched to a gene: 21. The CDR3 covers 17 residues. CDR1 and CDR2 (germline): LGHNT, FRNRAP. The protocol was immunoSEQ multiplex PCR, while the TCRdb copy is restricted to in-frame clones and leaves out a portion. The data show 45,000 or so clones, about 91% seen once. This chain joins TRBV12-5 and TRBJ1-2; 7 nucleotides agree with TRBD1. Source material: PBMCs. The clonotype was recovered from a woman in her fifties or sixties in good health and a related stem cell transplant donor. This CDR3 reads CASGLITGTAVVRGYTF. The CDR3 DNA follows: TGTGCTAGTGGCTTAATCACCGGGACAGCGGTCGTGAGAGGCTACACCTTC. Looking up the rest from reference TRBV12-5 and TRBJ1-2 gives the full variable domain: DARVTQTPRHKVTEMGQEVTMRCQPILGHNTVFWYRQTMMQGLELLAYFRNRAPLDDSGMPKDRFSAEMPDATLATLKIQPSEPRDSAVYFCASGLITGTAVVRGYTFGSGTRLTVV.